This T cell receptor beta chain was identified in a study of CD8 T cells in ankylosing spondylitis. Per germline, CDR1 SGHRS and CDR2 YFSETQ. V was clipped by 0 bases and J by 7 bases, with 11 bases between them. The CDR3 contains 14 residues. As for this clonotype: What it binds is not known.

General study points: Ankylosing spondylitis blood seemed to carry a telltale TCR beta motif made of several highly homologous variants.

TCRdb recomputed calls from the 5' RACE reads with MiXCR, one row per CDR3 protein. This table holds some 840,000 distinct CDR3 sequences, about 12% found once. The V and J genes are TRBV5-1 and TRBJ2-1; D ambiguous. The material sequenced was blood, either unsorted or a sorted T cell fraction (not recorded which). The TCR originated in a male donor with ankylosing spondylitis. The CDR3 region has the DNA TGCGCCAGCAGCTTGGGGTCCGTTGATAATGAGCAGTTCTTC. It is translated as CASSLGSVDNEQFF.